The 27 T cell receptor beta chains below all came from one sample that was sequenced in a study of vaccination and CD4 T cells after COVID-19. Treatment: approximately 9-day PBMC culture with coronavirus spike peptide pools or control peptides (ViraFEST assay). Their target antigens are unknown. The Oncomine TCR Beta short-read assay was what sequenced the DNA obtained from cultured CD4+ T cells. MiXCR, run by TCRdb on the PCR reads, gives a single entry per CDR3 protein. The repertoire consists of tens of thousands of distinct CDR3 sequences, with about 60% occurring once and the leading ten covering 7.8%. Sequencing was done on a sample of CD4+ T cells from blood, cultured in vitro. The receptors were sampled from a human donor who had recovered from COVID-19.

V usage is TRBV12-3 or TRBV12-4 and J usage is TRBJ1-1; D perhaps matches TRBD1 (6 bases). The CDR3 spans 13 residues. V dropped 6 bases and J dropped 5 bases, with 13 bases sitting between them. The DNA for the CDR3 is TGTGCCAGCAGCCGGCGGGGGGCGACTGAAGCTTTCTTT. It yields the protein CASSRRGATEAFF.

This clonotype showed up just once. The rearrangement links TRBV28 to TRBJ1-2; D gene unclear. Germline CDR1 and CDR2: MDHEN and SYDVKM. V was trimmed by 3 bases and J by 1 base, leaving 6 bases between them. The CDR3 loop spans 13 amino acids. The CDR3 region is CASSFQINYGYTF. CDR3 DNA: TGTGCCAGCAGTTTTCAGATTAACTATGGCTACACCTTC.

This clonotype was found a few times. The chain couples TRBV6-1 to TRBJ1-2; D gene uncertain. This CDR3 region has 15 residues. The V end was cut by 5 bases, the J end by 5 bases, with 18 bases between. The germline gives CDR1 MNHNS, CDR2 SASEGT. The DNA for the CDR3 is TGTGCCAGCAGTCCGCGGGAGGGATTAGGTTATGGCTACACCTTC. Its translation: CASSPREGLGYGYTF.

The J gene is TRBJ2-7, the V gene TRBV20-1; TRBD2 matches at 8 bases. The CDR3 covers 13 residues. Germline V CDR1 and CDR2: DFQATT, SNEGSKA (reference sequence). Germline trimming cut 3 bases from V and 7 bases from J; bases unmatched to any gene: 8. The CDR3: CSASGRAWSEQYF. The CDR3 DNA follows: TGCAGTGCTAGCGGGAGGGCCTGGAGTGAGCAGTACTTC.

This clonotype was recorded a few times. The rearrangement links TRBV27 to TRBJ1-1, with D possibly being TRBD1 (6 bases). The CDR3 sequence is 17 residues long. Germline values: CDR1 MNHEY, CDR2 SMNVEV (reference sequence). Trimming cost V 4 bases and J 0 bases, with 18 bases left between them. The CDR3 region has the DNA TGTGCCAGCAGTTCCCCGCGGAGGGGACAATTGAACACTGAAGCTTTCTTT. Translating it yields CASSSPRRGQLNTEAFF.

This clonotype counts as medium-sized (0.01 to 0.1%). The chain recombines TRBV15 with TRBJ1-5, with D hard to call. The length of the CDR3 is 15 residues. Per germline, CDR1 LNHNV and CDR2 YYDKDF (reference sequence). Deletions cut 0 bases from V and 3 bases from J, with 9 bases between. CDR3 region: CATSREITLNQPQHF. In DNA, the CDR3 is TGTGCCACCAGCAGAGAAATAACCCTCAATCAGCCCCAGCATTTT.

The chain combines TRBV28 with TRBJ1-2; no reliable D call. Germline V gene lookup returns CDR1 MDHEN and CDR2 SYDVKM. CDR3 size: 14 residues. The V end was cut by 6 bases, the J end by 8 bases, with 19 bases between. The CDR3 loop is CASSLDGSSRGYTF. The CDR3 coding sequence is TGTGCCAGCAGCCTGGACGGATCCTCGAGGGGCTACACCTTC.

The sample holds a few counts of this clonotype. The chain recombines TRBV6-2 or TRBV6-3 with TRBJ2-2; D possibly uses TRBD1 or TRBD2 (5 bases each). The CDR3 has 12 residues. Trimming removed 7 bases from V and 6 bases from J, with 9 bases in between. Germline V gene lookup returns CDR1 MNHEY and CDR2 SVGEGT. The CDR3: CASNRDAGELFF. The CDR3 DNA sequence: TGTGCCAGCAATAGGGACGCCGGGGAGCTGTTTTTT.

The rearrangement joins TRBV6-1 to TRBJ2-5; 10 bases are a match to TRBD1. Unmatched junction bases numbered 3, after V lost 4 bases and J lost 4 bases. The CDR3 runs 14 residues. Germline loops: CDR1 MNHNS, CDR2 SASEGT. The CDR3 protein is CASSADRGRETQYF. DNA for the CDR3: TGTGCCAGCAGTGCCGACAGGGGGCGAGAGACCCAGTACTTC.

The J gene is TRBJ1-6, the V gene TRBV27; D unresolved. V lost 8 bases and J 0 bases, leaving 5 bases between the germline ends. From germline, CDR1 is MNHEY and CDR2 SMNVEV (reference sequence). This CDR3 is built from 13 residues. The CDR3 region has the DNA TGTGCCAGCCGGAGCTCCTATAATTCACCCCTCCACTTT. Translation gives CASRSSYNSPLHF.

The V gene is TRBV4-3, the J gene TRBJ2-2; TRBD2 matches at 8 bases. CDR1 LGHNA and CDR2 YSLEER come from the germline V gene. This CDR3 comprises 16 residues. Losses at the gene ends were 3 bases for V and 0 bases for J; bases not matched to a gene: 3. In nucleotides, the CDR3 is TGCGCCAGCAGCCAGGGAGCGGGAGCGAACACCGGGGAGCTGTTTTTT. Translated, it gives CASSQGAGANTGELFF.

The chain uses TRBV30 and TRBJ1-1; weak D call: TRBD1 (5 bases). This CDR3 contains 16 residues. V lost 4 bases and J lost 1, with 19 bases in between. Germline V gives CDR1 GTSNPN, CDR2 SVGIG (reference sequence). The DNA for the CDR3 is TGTGCCTGGAAGAAGGGTACAGGCTGGGGGAACACTGAAGCTTTCTTT. Its translation is CAWKKGTGWGNTEAFF.

This chain joins TRBV24-1 and TRBJ2-7; 9 nucleotides agree with TRBD2. Germline V gene sequence: CDR1 KGHDR, CDR2 SFDVKD. This CDR3 is built from 16 residues. The ends lost 1 base at V and 5 bases at J; junction bases unmatched: 8. Written as DNA, the CDR3 is TGTGCCACCAGTGATTTTCGCGGGAGGGGTAAACACGAGCAGTACTTC. Protein: CATSDFRGRGKHEQYF.

This clonotype appeared once. The genes are TRBV28 and TRBJ1-1; D uncertain. The germline V gene has CDR1 MDHEN and CDR2 SYDVKM. The CDR3 contains 15 residues. The V and J ends lost 6 bases and 1 base respectively, with 15 bases between them. The CDR3 nucleotides read TGTGCCAGCAGCCCGCCAGGAATATGGAACACTGAAGCTTTCTTT. Translating gives CASSPPGIWNTEAFF. The whole variable domain, remainder taken from reference TRBV28 and TRBJ1-1, is DVKVTQSSRYLVKRTGEKVFLECVQDMDHENMFWYRQDPGLGLRLIYFSYDVKMKEKGDIPEGYSVSREKKERFSLILESASTNQTSMYLCASSPPGIWNTEAFFGQGTRLTVV.

The CDR3 DNA reads as TGTGCCAGCAGTTCGTATGAACTACCCTACGAGCAGTACTTC. This gives the protein CASSSYELPYEQYF. This rearrangement joins TRBV6-5 to TRBJ2-7; D ambiguous. V dropped 4 bases and J dropped 2 bases, with 12 bases sitting between them. CDR3 length: 14 amino acids. Germline V gene sequence: CDR1 MNHEY, CDR2 SVGAGI.

This clonotype was detected a few times. This sequence joins TRBV27 and TRBJ1-2; a weak D match, TRBD1 (5 bases). CDR3 size: 13 residues. The V end was cut by 8 bases, the J end by 4 bases, with 14 bases between. From germline, CDR1 is MNHEY and CDR2 SMNVEV (reference sequence). The CDR3 bases are TGTGCCAGCGGGGACCGGGAGATCTATGGCTACACCTTC. Amino acids: CASGDREIYGYTF.

J is TRBJ2-7 and V is TRBV6-2 or TRBV6-3; 8 bases map to TRBD1. The ends lost 3 bases at V and 5 bases at J; junction bases unmatched: 15. The length of the CDR3 is 17 residues. CDR1 is MNHEY, CDR2 SVGEGT, per germline. The chain's CDR3 is CASSYNPWGTGRDEQYF. The DNA of the CDR3 is TGTGCCAGCAGTTATAACCCTTGGGGGACAGGACGGGACGAGCAGTACTTC.

This sequence joins TRBV20-1 and TRBJ1-2; D is possibly TRBD1 (5 bases). CDR1 is DFQATT and CDR2 is SNEGSKA in the germline V gene (reference sequence). The CDR3 is 11 residues long. CDR3 amino acids: CIFLTARRYTF. CDR3 DNA sequence: TGCATATTTTTGACAGCTAGGCGCTACACCTTC.

In its sample, this clonotype was seen once. The J gene is TRBJ1-5, the V gene TRBV9; TRBD1 is a possible D gene (6 bases). The V gene's germline CDR1 is SGDLS and CDR2 YYNGEE. V lost 4 bases to trimming and J lost 5 bases, with 13 bases between them. The CDR3 is 14 amino acids. DNA of the CDR3: TGTGCCAGCAGCCCCACAGGGTGGGATCAGCCCCAGCATTTT. It is translated as CASSPTGWDQPQHF. Based on the CDR3 plus reference TRBV9 and TRBJ1-5, the full variable domain is DSGVTQTPKHLITATGQRVTLRCSPRSGDLSVYWYQQSLDQGLQFLIQYYNGEERAKGNILERFSAQQFPDLHSELNLSSLELGDSALYFCASSPTGWDQPQHFGDGTRLSIL.

The rearrangement uses TRBV30 and TRBJ1-3; D not certain. Trimming took 0 bases from V and 1 from J, leaving 7 bases between them. Germline V gene sequence: CDR1 GTSNPN, CDR2 SVGIG (reference sequence). The CDR3 extends over 14 amino acids. CDR3 residues: CAWSVGGSGNTIYF. The CDR3 DNA follows: TGTGCCTGGAGTGTAGGTGGTTCTGGAAACACCATATATTTT.

The CDR3 DNA is TGTGCCAGCGAGCAGGGGGTTGCTCAGCCCCAGCATTTT. Translating gives CASEQGVAQPQHF. The chain recombines TRBV6-1 with TRBJ1-5; 7 bases are a match to TRBD1. CDR3 length: 13 residues. The V gene end was trimmed by 8 bases and the J gene end by 6 bases; junction bases not matched to a gene: 7. Germline-derived CDR1 and CDR2 are MNHNS and SASEGT.

This rearrangement joins TRBV28 to TRBJ2-1; 7 nucleotides match TRBD2. Germline V lookup: CDR1 MDHEN, CDR2 SYDVKM. The CDR3 spans 12 residues. J gave up 13 bases and V 6 bases, and 9 bases lay outside the gene matches. CDR3 protein: CASSPPPGGQFF. DNA of the CDR3: TGTGCCAGCAGCCCCCCCCCGGGAGGTCAGTTCTTC.

This rearrangement joins TRBV6-1 to TRBJ1-2; 8 positions agree with TRBD1. V lost 6 bases to trimming and J lost 6 bases; unmatched junction nucleotides: 9. Germline CDR1 reads MNHNS; CDR2 reads SASEGT. CDR3 length: 14 residues. CDR3 sequence reads: CASSSRDRSDGYTF. The CDR3 nucleotides read TGTGCCAGCAGCAGCCGGGACAGGTCCGATGGCTACACCTTC.

This chain joins TRBV11-3 and TRBJ1-1; D unresolved. Germline V gives CDR1 SGHNT, CDR2 YENEEA. The V end was cut by 1 base, the J end by 0 bases, with 6 bases between. This CDR3 has 14 residues. As DNA, the CDR3 is TGTGCCAGCAGCTTAGGGCGAGTGAACACTGAAGCTTTCTTT. It specifies CASSLGRVNTEAFF.

The chain couples TRBV20-1 to TRBJ1-6, with D perhaps matching TRBD1 (5 bases). CDR1 is DFQATT and CDR2 is SNEGSKA in the germline V gene (reference sequence). The CDR3 is made up of 15 amino acids. Trimming took off 3 bases at V and 6 bases at J, with 15 bases between the two ends. CDR3 nucleotides: TGCAGTGCTAGCCCCCAGGGTGGTGGTAATTCACCCCTCCACTTT. The encoded protein is CSASPQGGGNSPLHF.

This clonotype was observed a handful of times. The chain carries TRBV7-9 and TRBJ1-5, with 8 nucleotides matching TRBD1. Germline trimming cut 5 bases from V and 4 bases from J; bases unmatched to any gene: 4. CDR1 SEHNR and CDR2 FQNEAQ come from the germline V gene (reference sequence). The CDR3 is 14 amino acids. The CDR3 nucleotides are TGTGCCAGCAGCCTAACAGGGGGAAATCAGCCCCAGCATTTT. Amino acids: CASSLTGGNQPQHF.

This clonotype was seen more than once but under ten times. The V call is TRBV20-1, the J call TRBJ2-3; 14 positions agree with TRBD2. The CDR3 has 14 residues. V lost 5 bases and J lost 6; bases outside the gene matches: 4. CDR1 is DFQATT and CDR2 is SNEGSKA in the germline V gene (reference sequence). The CDR3 protein is CSAPRTSGRDTQYF. The CDR3 DNA is TGCAGTGCTCCGAGGACTAGCGGGAGGGATACGCAGTATTTT.